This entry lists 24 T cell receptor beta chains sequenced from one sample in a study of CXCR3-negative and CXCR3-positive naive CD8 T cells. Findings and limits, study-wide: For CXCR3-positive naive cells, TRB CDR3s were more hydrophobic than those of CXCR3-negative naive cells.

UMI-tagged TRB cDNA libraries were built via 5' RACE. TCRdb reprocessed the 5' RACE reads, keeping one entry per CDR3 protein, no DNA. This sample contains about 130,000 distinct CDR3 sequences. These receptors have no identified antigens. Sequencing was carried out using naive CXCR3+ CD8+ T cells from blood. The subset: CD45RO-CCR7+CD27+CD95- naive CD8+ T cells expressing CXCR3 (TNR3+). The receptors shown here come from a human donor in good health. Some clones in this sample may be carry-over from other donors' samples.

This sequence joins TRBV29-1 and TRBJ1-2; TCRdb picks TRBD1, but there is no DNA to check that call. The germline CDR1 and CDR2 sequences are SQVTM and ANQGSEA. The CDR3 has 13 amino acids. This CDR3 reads CSADRGNYYGYTF.

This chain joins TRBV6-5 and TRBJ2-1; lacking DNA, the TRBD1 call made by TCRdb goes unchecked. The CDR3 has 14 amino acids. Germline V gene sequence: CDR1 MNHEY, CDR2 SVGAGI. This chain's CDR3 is CASSFGTGGEVQFF.

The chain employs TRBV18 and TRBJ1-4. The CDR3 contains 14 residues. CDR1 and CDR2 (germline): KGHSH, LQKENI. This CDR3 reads CASSPSSNDEKLFF.

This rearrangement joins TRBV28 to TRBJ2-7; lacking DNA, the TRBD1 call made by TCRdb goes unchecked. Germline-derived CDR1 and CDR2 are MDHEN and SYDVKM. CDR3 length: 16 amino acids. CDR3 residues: CASTLVLGPGNYEQYF.

CDR3 sequence: CASSFEGGFGYTF. V is TRBV5-1 and J is TRBJ1-2; the TCRdb D gene call, TRBD1, has no DNA to confirm it. The CDR3 totals 13 residues. Germline loops: CDR1 SGHRS, CDR2 YFSETQ. Drawing the rest from reference TRBV5-1 and TRBJ1-2, the complete variable domain is KAGVTQTPRYLIKTRGQQVTLSCSPISGHRSVSWYQQTPGQGLQFLFEYFSETQRNKGNFPGRFSGRQFSNSRSEMNVSTLELGDSALYLCASSFEGGFGYTFGSGTRLTVV.

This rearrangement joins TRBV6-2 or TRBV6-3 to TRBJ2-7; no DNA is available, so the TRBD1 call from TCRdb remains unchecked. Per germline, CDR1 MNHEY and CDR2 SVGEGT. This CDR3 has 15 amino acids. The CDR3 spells CASSTRQGPSYEQYF.

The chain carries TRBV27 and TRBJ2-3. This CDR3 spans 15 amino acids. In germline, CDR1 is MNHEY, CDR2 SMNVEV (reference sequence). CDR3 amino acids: CASSPRPILTDTQYF.

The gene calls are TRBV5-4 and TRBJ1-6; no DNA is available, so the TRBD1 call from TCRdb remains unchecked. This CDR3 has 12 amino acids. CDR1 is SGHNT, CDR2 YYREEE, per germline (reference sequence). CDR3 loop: CASSEGGLPLHF.

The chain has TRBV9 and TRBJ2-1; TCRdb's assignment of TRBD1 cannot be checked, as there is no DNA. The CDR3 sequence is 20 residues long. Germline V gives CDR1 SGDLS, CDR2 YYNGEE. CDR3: CASSPGTGGDYQISYNEQFF.

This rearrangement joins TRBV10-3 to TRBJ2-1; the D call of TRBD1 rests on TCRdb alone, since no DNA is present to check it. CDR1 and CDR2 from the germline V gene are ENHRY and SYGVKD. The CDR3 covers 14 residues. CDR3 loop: CAISGAGGKNEQFF.

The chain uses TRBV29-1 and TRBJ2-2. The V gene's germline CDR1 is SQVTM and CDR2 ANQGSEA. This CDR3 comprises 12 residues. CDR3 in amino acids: CSVEEITGELFF.

CDR3 region: CASSSDRGPGNEQFF. The genes are TRBV7-9 and TRBJ2-1; no DNA is available, so the TRBD1 call from TCRdb remains unchecked. CDR1 SEHNR and CDR2 FQNEAQ come from the germline V gene (reference sequence). The CDR3 extends over 15 amino acids. The full variable domain, its missing parts supplied by reference TRBV7-9 and TRBJ2-1, is DTGVSQNPRHKITKRGQNVTFRCDPISEHNRLYWYRQTLGQGPEFLTYFQNEAQLEKSRLLSDRFSAERPKGSFSTLEIQRTEQGDSAMYLCASSSDRGPGNEQFFGPGTRLTVL.

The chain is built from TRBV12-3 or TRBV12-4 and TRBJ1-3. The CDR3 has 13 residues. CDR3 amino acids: CASRHVSGNTIYF.

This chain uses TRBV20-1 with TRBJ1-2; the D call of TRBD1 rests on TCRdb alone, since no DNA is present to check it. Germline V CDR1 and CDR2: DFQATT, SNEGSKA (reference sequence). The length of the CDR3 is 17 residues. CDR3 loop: CSAGRSGGDRGPAGYTF.

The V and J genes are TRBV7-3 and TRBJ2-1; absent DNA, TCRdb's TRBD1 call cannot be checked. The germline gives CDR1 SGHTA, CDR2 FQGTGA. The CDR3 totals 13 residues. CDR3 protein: CASSQAGQNEQFF.

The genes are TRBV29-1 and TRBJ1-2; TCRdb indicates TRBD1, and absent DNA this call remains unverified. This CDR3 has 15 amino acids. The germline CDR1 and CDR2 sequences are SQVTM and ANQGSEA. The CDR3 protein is CSVPGTGEIDYGYTF.

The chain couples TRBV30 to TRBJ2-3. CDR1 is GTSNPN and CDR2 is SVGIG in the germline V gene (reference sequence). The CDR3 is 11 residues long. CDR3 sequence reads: CAWRPRDTQYF.

The CDR3 sequence: CASSIGTGSLYEQYF. The chain carries TRBV19 and TRBJ2-7; the D gene TCRdb calls, TRBD1, cannot be checked with no DNA. The germline gives CDR1 LNHDA, CDR2 SQIVND (reference sequence). The length of the CDR3 is 15 residues.

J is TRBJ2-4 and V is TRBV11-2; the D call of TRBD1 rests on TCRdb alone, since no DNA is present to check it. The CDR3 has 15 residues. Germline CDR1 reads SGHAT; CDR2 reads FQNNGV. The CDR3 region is CASSDPVGAKNIQYF.

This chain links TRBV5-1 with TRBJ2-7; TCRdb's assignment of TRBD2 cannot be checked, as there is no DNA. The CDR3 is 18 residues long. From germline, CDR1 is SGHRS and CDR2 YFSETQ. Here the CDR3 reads CASSLRGGTSGITYEQYF.

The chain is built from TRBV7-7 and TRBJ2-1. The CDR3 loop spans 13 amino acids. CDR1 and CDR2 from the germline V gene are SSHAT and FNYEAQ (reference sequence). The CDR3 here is CASSLEGNDEQFF.

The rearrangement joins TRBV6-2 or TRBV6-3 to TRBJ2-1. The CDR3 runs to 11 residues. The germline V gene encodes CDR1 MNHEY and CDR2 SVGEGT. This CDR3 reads CASSNYNEQFF.

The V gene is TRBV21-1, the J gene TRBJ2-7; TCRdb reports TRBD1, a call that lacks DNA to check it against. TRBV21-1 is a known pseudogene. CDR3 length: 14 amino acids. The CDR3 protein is CASSRKTGNYEQYF.

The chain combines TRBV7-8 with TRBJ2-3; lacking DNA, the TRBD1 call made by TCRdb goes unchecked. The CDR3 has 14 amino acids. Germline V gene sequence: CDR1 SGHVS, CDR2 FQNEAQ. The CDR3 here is CASSDRGEPDTQYF.